These 17 T cell receptor beta chains share one sample of origin, sequenced in a study of blood T cells in healthy people across ages. PCR was performed a second time for roughly 7 to 12 cycles using a sample-barcoded 5' primer and a J-beta primer mix. A single record per CDR3 protein comes from TCRdb applying MiXCR to the 5' RACE reads. The repertoire holds nearly 1 million distinct CDR3 sequences, with roughly 50% as singletons. The sequenced sample consisted of blood. Receptors originate from a woman aged 55-70 years in good health.

The genes are TRBV18 and TRBJ2-7; 8 nucleotides line up with TRBD2. The DNA end favors TRBJ2-4, so the J call may be wrong. CDR3 length: 15 residues. Looked up from germline, CDR1 is KGHSH and CDR2 is LQKENI. The CDR3 is CASSPSIEGLGIQYF. The DNA of the CDR3 is TGTGCCAGCTCACCATCAATTGAGGGACTAGGCATTCAGTACTTC.

This clonotype has more than one count but fewer than ten. V and J are TRBV15 and TRBJ2-3, with 9 bases fitting TRBD1. V lost 4 bases, J lost 5 bases, and 10 bases stayed unmatched. Germline V CDR1 and CDR2: LNHNV, YYDKDF (reference sequence). The CDR3 loop spans 16 amino acids. The CDR3 DNA sequence: TGTGCCACCAGCACCCAGGGACAGGGAATGGTAGATACGCAGTATTTT. This sequence encodes CATSTQGQGMVDTQYF.

The chain uses TRBV12-5 and TRBJ2-5, with D hard to call. This CDR3 is built from 11 residues. The germline V and J ends were trimmed by 7 bases and 3 bases, with 6 bases remaining between them. Germline CDR1 and CDR2: LGHNT and FRNRAP. The CDR3: CASAQKETQYF. CDR3 coding DNA: TGTGCTAGTGCACAGAAAGAGACCCAGTACTTC.

This clonotype was counted only a few times. The rearrangement joins TRBV7-2 to TRBJ2-1, with a possible D match to TRBD2 (6 bases). V lost 10 bases, J lost 0 bases, and 16 bases lay in between. This CDR3 is built from 15 residues. Looked up from germline, CDR1 is SGHTA and CDR2 is FQGNSA. In nucleotides, the CDR3 is TGTGCCACGTCCTCGGGAGTGCCCTCCTACAATGAGCAGTTCTTC. Translating it yields CATSSGVPSYNEQFF.

The V call is TRBV12-3 or TRBV12-4, the J call TRBJ1-1; perhaps TRBD1 as D (6 bases). The CDR3 has 14 residues. V lost 6 bases and J lost 3, with 14 bases in between. The CDR3 loop is CASSAQGGYTEAFF. CDR3 nucleotides: TGTGCCAGCAGCGCACAGGGTGGCTACACTGAAGCTTTCTTT.

The V and J genes are TRBV3-1 and TRBJ2-7; D might be TRBD2 (6 bases). Trimming removed 0 bases from V and 1 base from J, with 13 bases in between. Germline CDR1 LGHDT, CDR2 YNNKEL (reference sequence). The CDR3 runs 16 residues. CDR3 residues: CASSQDRWEVSYEQYF. In nucleotides, the CDR3 is TGTGCCAGCAGCCAAGATAGGTGGGAGGTATCCTACGAGCAGTACTTC.

The rearrangement links TRBV28 to TRBJ2-5, with 10 bases lining up with TRBD2. The CDR3 sequence is 13 residues long. Germline lookup yields CDR1 MDHEN and CDR2 SYDVKM. Trimming removed 8 bases from V and 3 bases from J; junction bases left unmatched: 3. CDR3 protein: CASGLAEEETQYF. DNA for the CDR3: TGTGCCAGCGGACTAGCGGAAGAAGAGACCCAGTACTTC.

The chain combines TRBV30 with TRBJ2-7; D unclear. Germline V gene sequence: CDR1 GTSNPN, CDR2 SVGIG (reference sequence). The CDR3 loop spans 13 amino acids. V was shortened by 7 bases and J by 6 bases, with 19 bases between the two germline ends. CDR3 DNA: TGTGCCTTGGCCGACGGGCTAAAGGGCGAGCAGTACTTC. It codes for CALADGLKGEQYF.

This clonotype has more than one count but fewer than ten. V usage is TRBV5-1 and J usage is TRBJ2-1; 11 bases are shared with TRBD1. The CDR3 spans 15 residues. With V trimmed by 3 bases and J by 8 bases, 7 bases remained unmatched. Germline V gives CDR1 SGHRS, CDR2 YFSETQ. This CDR3 reads CASSWEPGQGDEQFF. In DNA, the CDR3 is TGCGCCAGCAGCTGGGAGCCGGGACAGGGGGATGAGCAGTTCTTC.

The J gene is TRBJ2-3, the V gene TRBV27; D remains unclear. The ends were cut back, 4 bases at V and 5 bases at J, with 10 bases in the middle. The CDR3 has 13 amino acids. The V gene's germline CDR1 is MNHEY and CDR2 SMNVEV (reference sequence). The CDR3 reads CASSSGPVDTQYF. CDR3 bases: TGTGCCAGCAGTTCCGGGCCGGTAGATACGCAGTATTTT.

V gene TRBV28 combines with J gene TRBJ2-7, with D unclear. The CDR3 runs to 13 residues. Trimming left V 5 bases short and J 6 bases short, with 14 bases between. Germline V gene sequence: CDR1 MDHEN, CDR2 SYDVKM. The CDR3, as DNA: TGTGCCAGCAGTCTTAGGACCCCCGGCGAGCAGTACTTC. As protein: CASSLRTPGEQYF.

On this clonotype: The junction shows a germline mismatch at one end, possibly a read error. The CDR3 region is CVSSYRTAGKGYEQYF. In nucleotides, the CDR3 is TGTGTCAGCAGTTACAGGACGGCGGGGAAAGGCTACGAGCAGTACTTC. The rearrangement joins TRBV6-2 or TRBV6-3 to TRBJ2-7, with a weak D call TRBD2 (6 bases). The CDR3 contains 16 residues. CDR1 is MNHEY and CDR2 is SVGEGT in the germline V gene.

The rearrangement uses TRBV3-1 and TRBJ2-6; maybe TRBD2 (5 bases). Germline V gene data show CDR1 as LGHDT and CDR2 as YNNKEL (reference sequence). The germline V and J ends were trimmed by 1 base and 4 bases, with 8 bases remaining between them. The CDR3 has 15 amino acids. The CDR3 is CASSQGLAGANVLTF. The CDR3 DNA reads as TGTGCCAGCAGCCAAGGTCTAGCCGGGGCCAACGTCCTGACTTTC.

With regard to this clonotype: Germline is not matched at one junction end, which may reflect a read error. The chain carries TRBV29-1 and TRBJ2-3; D gene ambiguous. Germline V lookup: CDR1 SQVTM, CDR2 ANQGSEA. CDR3 length: 15 amino acids. The CDR3 spells CSVEDPDSSTETQYF. The DNA of the CDR3 is TGCAGCGTTGAAGATCCAGATTCTTCCACAGAGACGCAGTATTTT.

This clonotype has only a few counts. The V and J genes are TRBV5-1 and TRBJ2-4; TRBD1 might be the D (6 bases). With the DNA end fitting TRBJ2-5 better, the J assignment may be wrong. This CDR3 region has 14 residues. The germline V gene encodes CDR1 SGHRS and CDR2 YFSETQ. DNA of the CDR3: TGCGCCAGCAGACCGACAGGCGCGCAGGAGACCCAGTACTTC. It yields the protein CASRPTGAQETQYF.

This clonotype was seen a few times. Mismatch with germline at one junction end may stem from a read error. This chain connects TRBV29-1 to TRBJ2-3; D is unresolved. This CDR3 has 14 amino acids. Per the germline V gene, CDR1 is SQVTM and CDR2 is ANQGSEA. In DNA, the CDR3 is TGCAGCGCTGAACTACCAGGAGCCACAGATACGCAGTATTTT. Translated: CSAELPGATDTQYF.

This clonotype was seen a handful of times. The rearrangement uses TRBV21-1 and TRBJ2-6; no DNA check was done on the table's D call, TRBD2. TRBV21-1 represents a pseudogene. This CDR3 spans 16 amino acids. DNA of the CDR3: TGTGCCACCGCCGACGGGAGCCCCTCTGGGGCCAACGTCCTGACTTTC. Its protein product is CATADGSPSGANVLTF.